These 9 T cell receptor beta chains share one sample of origin, sequenced in a study of cytomegalovirus exposure and HLA in healthy donors. PCR used 60 Vbeta primers and 13 Jbeta primers. Sequencing was performed with immunoSEQ multiplex PCR; in TCRdb, only in-frame clones are kept and a portion is missing. The sample has around 190,000 clones, 80% seen once. The sequencing input was PBMCs. The receptors were gathered from a man between 35 and 55 years old in good health and CMV-seronegative.

This clone was detected a few times. The chain is built from TRBV5-1 and TRBJ2-6; 9 nucleotides match TRBD1. J lost 0 bases, V lost 6 bases, and 7 bases had no gene match. Germline assignment: CDR1 SGHRS and CDR2 YFSETQ. The length of the CDR3 is 17 residues. In DNA form, the CDR3 reads TGCGCCAGCATCGAGGGACAGGGCAACTCTGGGGCCAACGTCCTGACTTTC. Protein: CASIEGQGNSGANVLTF.

The CDR3 region is CASSYSGMGAGAFF. Here the CDR3 DNA reads TGTGCCAGCAGTTACTCAGGCATGGGGGCCGGAGCTTTCTTT. This sequence joins TRBV6-5 and TRBJ1-1; tentatively, D is TRBD1 (6 bases). V dropped 0 bases and J dropped 10 bases, with 15 bases sitting between them. Germline loops: CDR1 MNHEY, CDR2 SVGAGI. The CDR3 length is 14 residues.

The genes are TRBV7-3 and TRBJ2-1; TRBD2 might be the D (6 bases). V was clipped by 11 bases and J by 0 bases, with 20 bases between them. Germline assignment: CDR1 SGHTA and CDR2 FQGTGA. The CDR3 contains 16 residues. CDR3 coding DNA: TGTGCCGTCCCGGGCCTAGCGCTGAGCTCCTACAATGAGCAGTTCTTC. Residues: CAVPGLALSSYNEQFF. The entire variable domain, with the rest obtained from reference TRBV7-3 and TRBJ2-1, is as follows: GAGVSQTPSNKVTEKGKYVELRCDPISGHTALYWYRQSLGQGPEFLIYFQGTGAADDSGLPNDRFFAVRPEGSVSTLKIQRTERGDSAVYLCAVPGLALSSYNEQFFGPGTRLTVL.

This chain connects TRBV6-5 to TRBJ2-1; TRBD2 matches 12 bases. The CDR3 runs 15 residues. The germline CDR1 and CDR2 sequences are MNHEY and SVGAGI. Trimming removed 10 bases from V and 10 bases from J; junction bases left unmatched: 14. As DNA, the CDR3 is TGTGCCACCTTACCTCTAGCGGGAGGGGTAGGGGAGCAGTTCTTC. Translated, it gives CATLPLAGGVGEQFF.

The chain recombines TRBV30 with TRBJ1-4; no firm D call. The CDR3 is made up of 13 amino acids. Germline V gene sequence: CDR1 GTSNPN, CDR2 SVGIG (reference sequence). Deletions cut 8 bases from V and 5 bases from J, with 15 bases between. CDR3 nucleotide sequence: TGTGCCGTAACGGTCAGGAGGAATGAAAAACTGTTTTTT. Amino acids: CAVTVRRNEKLFF.

This chain connects TRBV4-3 to TRBJ1-4; a weak D match, TRBD1 (6 bases). This CDR3 is built from 15 residues. Trimming cost V 3 bases and J 2 bases, with 10 bases left between them. Germline CDR1 and CDR2: LGHNA and YSLEER. DNA for the CDR3: TGCGCCAGCAGCCATGGCGGGGGCACTAATGAAAAACTGTTTTTT. Its translation is CASSHGGGTNEKLFF.

The rearrangement links TRBV6-1 to TRBJ1-6, with D unclear. V was pared by 2 bases and J by 0 bases, with 11 bases between. This CDR3 contains 17 residues. In germline, CDR1 is MNHNS, CDR2 SASEGT. CDR3 in DNA: TGTGCCAGCAGTGAAAGGGCCGGACTCTCCTATAATTCACCCCTCCACTTT. Protein sequence: CASSERAGLSYNSPLHF.

This chain uses TRBV12-5 with TRBJ2-2; D remains unclear. V was shortened by 4 bases and J by 4 bases, with 10 bases between the two germline ends. Per germline, CDR1 LGHNT and CDR2 FRNRAP. This CDR3 contains 14 residues. CDR3 residues: CASGSQQATGELFF. CDR3 bases: TGTGCTAGTGGTTCGCAGCAGGCCACCGGGGAGCTGTTTTTT.

DNA of the CDR3: TGTGCCAGCAGCTCGCCGGGACAGTACAATGAGCAGTTCTTC. Translation: CASSSPGQYNEQFF. The chain uses TRBV7-2 and TRBJ2-1; 7 positions match TRBD1. This CDR3 spans 14 amino acids. Germline loops: CDR1 SGHTA, CDR2 FQGNSA. V lost 4 bases, J lost 4 bases, and 4 bases stayed unmatched.